The 17 T cell receptor beta chains reported below all come from one sample, sequenced in a study of cytomegalovirus exposure and HLA in healthy donors. The repertoire was sequenced with immunoSEQ multiplex PCR; TCRdb's copy has only in-frame clones and lacks some. The repertoire holds 200,000 to 250,000 clones, around 86% seen once, with approximately 2% in the top ten. The material sequenced was PBMCs. Receptors originate from a woman aged 18-30 years in good health and CMV-seropositive.

The rearrangement joins TRBV7-8 to TRBJ1-2, with 7 nucleotides matching TRBD1. J was trimmed by 2 bases and V by 7 bases; bases with no gene match: 10. Germline CDR1 is SGHVS and CDR2 is FQNEAQ. The CDR3 has 15 residues. CDR3 bases: TGTGCCAGCACCCTAGAGGTGACAGGGAACTATGGCTACACCTTC. This codes for CASTLEVTGNYGYTF.

The chain combines TRBV4-1 with TRBJ2-1; perhaps TRBD2 as D (5 bases). V lost 0 bases to trimming and J lost 2 bases, with 17 bases between them. The CDR3 contains 18 residues. The germline gives CDR1 MGHRA, CDR2 YSYEKL. The CDR3 loop reads CASSQEGVVRVPYNEQFF. CDR3 sequence (DNA): TGCGCCAGCAGCCAAGAAGGAGTTGTGAGGGTACCCTACAATGAGCAGTTCTTC.

V usage is TRBV7-2 and J usage is TRBJ1-1; TRBD1 matches 7 bases. The CDR3 has 15 amino acids. With V trimmed by 0 bases and J by 5 bases, 6 bases remained unmatched. Germline CDR1 is SGHTA and CDR2 is FQGNSA. The CDR3 coding sequence is TGTGCCAGCAGCTTAGCGAGCAGGGGGTTGACTGAAGCTTTCTTT. The encoded protein is CASSLASRGLTEAFF.

The CDR3 region is CSVCGLTNTEAFF. In DNA, the CDR3 is TGCAGCGTTTGCGGACTCACGAACACTGAAGCTTTCTTT. The chain employs TRBV29-1 and TRBJ1-1; D remains ambiguous. This CDR3 spans 13 amino acids. V dropped 5 bases and J dropped 1 base, with 11 bases sitting between them. Germline values: CDR1 SQVTM, CDR2 ANQGSEA. Supplemented by reference TRBV29-1 and TRBJ1-1, the full variable domain reads SAVISQKPSRDICQRGTSLTIQCQVDSQVTMMFWYRQQPGQSLTLIATANQGSEATYESGFVIDKFPISRPNLTFSTLTVSNMSPEDSSIYLCSVCGLTNTEAFFGQGTRLTVV.

This chain uses TRBV5-1 with TRBJ2-3; TRBD2 matches at 11 bases. Germline lookup yields CDR1 SGHRS and CDR2 YFSETQ. V trimming: 5 bases; J trimming: 1 base; junction bases outside the gene matches: 3. The CDR3 spans 15 residues. The CDR3 coding sequence is TGCGCCAGCAGTCCGGGACTAGCGGGCACAGATACGCAGTATTTT. This codes for CASSPGLAGTDTQYF.

The gene calls are TRBV7-9 and TRBJ2-2; D may be TRBD1 (5 bases). This CDR3 is built from 14 residues. Germline CDR1 and CDR2: SEHNR and FQNEAQ (reference sequence). Trimming shortened V by 2 bases and J by 1 base, and 5 bases separated the two germline ends. Here the CDR3 DNA reads TGTGCCAGCAGCTTAACAGGGAACACCGGGGAGCTGTTTTTT. Amino acid sequence: CASSLTGNTGELFF.

The CDR3 nucleotides read TGTGCCAGCAGCCTCGACAGGGGCTCGCAGTTTTTT. Its protein is CASSLDRGSQFF. The V gene is TRBV7-9, the J gene TRBJ2-2; 8 bases match TRBD1. The V segment lost 5 bases and the J segment 16 bases; nucleotides outside the gene matches: 9. The CDR3 runs to 12 residues. Germline assignment: CDR1 SEHNR and CDR2 FQNEAQ (reference sequence).

This clone has just a few counts. The chain combines TRBV2 with TRBJ2-7; D gene unclear. Germline V gives CDR1 SNHLY, CDR2 FYNNEI. This CDR3 is built from 13 residues. Trimming shortened V by 9 bases and J by 1 base, and 13 bases separated the two germline ends. The CDR3 here is CARTSVESYEQYF. DNA of the CDR3: TGTGCCAGGACGTCTGTGGAGTCCTACGAGCAGTACTTC.

The chain combines TRBV4-1 with TRBJ2-5; 11 nucleotides match TRBD2. The CDR3 covers 15 residues. From germline, CDR1 is MGHRA and CDR2 YSYEKL. The V and J ends lost 2 bases and 5 bases, in that order; junction bases with no gene match: 4. The DNA of the CDR3 is TGCGCCAGCAGCCAACTAGCGGGAGGCGGCGAGACCCAGTACTTC. Translating it yields CASSQLAGGGETQYF.

The chain joins TRBV2 to TRBJ2-3; tentative D call: TRBD2 (7 bases). The V end was cut by 6 bases, the J end by 2 bases, with 15 bases between. This CDR3 is 15 amino acids long. Germline values: CDR1 SNHLY, CDR2 FYNNEI. The CDR3 DNA follows: TGTGCCAGCAGGAAGGGGGGGCTTAACACAGATACGCAGTATTTT. Its protein is CASRKGGLNTDTQYF.

The chain couples TRBV28 to TRBJ2-2; D not certain. Per the germline V gene, CDR1 is MDHEN and CDR2 is SYDVKM. V lost 7 bases to trimming and J lost 4 bases, with 7 bases between them. The CDR3 sequence is 12 residues long. The CDR3 loop is CASTPFTGELFF. In DNA form, the CDR3 reads TGTGCCAGCACCCCCTTCACCGGGGAGCTGTTTTTT. Full variable domain (outside the CDR3, taken from reference TRBV28 and TRBJ2-2): DVKVTQSSRYLVKRTGEKVFLECVQDMDHENMFWYRQDPGLGLRLIYFSYDVKMKEKGDIPEGYSVSREKKERFSLILESASTNQTSMYLCASTPFTGELFFGEGSRLTVL.

The rearrangement joins TRBV30 to TRBJ1-1; D call uncertain. The germline V gene has CDR1 GTSNPN and CDR2 SVGIG (reference sequence). The CDR3 contains 13 residues. V dropped 5 bases and J dropped 3 bases, with 13 bases sitting between them. The CDR3 loop is CAWALPGDTEAFF. CDR3 bases: TGTGCCTGGGCCCTCCCGGGTGACACTGAAGCTTTCTTT.

This clone was counted a single time. The chain combines TRBV5-4 with TRBJ1-1; unclear D gene. There are 12 residues in the CDR3. Germline V CDR1 and CDR2: SGHNT, YYREEE (reference sequence). V was clipped by 4 bases and J by 1 base, with 5 bases between them. Here the CDR3 reads CASSLRNTEAFF. CDR3 DNA sequence: TGTGCCAGCAGCCTCAGGAACACTGAAGCTTTCTTT.

V usage is TRBV18 and J usage is TRBJ2-1; 9 bases fit TRBD1. The CDR3 sequence is 18 residues long. The germline V gene encodes CDR1 KGHSH and CDR2 LQKENI. V trimming: 3 bases; J trimming: 6 bases; junction bases outside the gene matches: 15. CDR3 DNA sequence: TGTGCCAGCTCACCCGGGACAGGGACCGGTTTCGGTAGCAATGAGCAGTTCTTC. Amino acid sequence: CASSPGTGTGFGSNEQFF.

This clone occurred a few times. This sequence joins TRBV27 and TRBJ2-1; 13 positions match TRBD2. The CDR3 consists of 17 residues. Germline lookup yields CDR1 MNHEY and CDR2 SMNVEV (reference sequence). V was pared by 6 bases and J by 7 bases, with 12 bases of the junction left unmatched. CDR3 in DNA: TGTGCCAGCAGGCCACGGCCGGGACTAGCGGGATTAAATGAGCAGTTCTTC. Translated: CASRPRPGLAGLNEQFF.

This chain joins TRBV10-3 and TRBJ2-7, with 10 bases that match TRBD1. V lost 10 bases to trimming and J lost 3 bases; unmatched junction nucleotides: 9. The CDR3 sequence is 14 residues long. Germline CDR1 and CDR2: ENHRY and SYGVKD. This CDR3 reads CATGGTGVDYEQYF. CDR3 DNA: TGTGCCACCGGGGGGACAGGGGTGGACTACGAGCAGTACTTC.

The chain joins TRBV4-2 to TRBJ2-2, with TRBD2 matching over 8 bases. CDR3 length: 16 amino acids. Germline V CDR1 and CDR2: LGHNA, YNFKEQ. V was pared by 2 bases and J by 6 bases, with 8 bases of the junction left unmatched. The CDR3 coding sequence is TGTGCCAGCAGCCAACCCCGGGAGGGATGGGCCGGGGAGCTGTTTTTT. Protein product: CASSQPREGWAGELFF.